This T cell receptor (beta chain) comes out of a study of T cell responses to AZD1222 COVID-19 vaccine. Study-wide background: Pooled samples include second doses given at about 4 or 12 weeks.

J was trimmed by 8 bases and V by 5 bases; bases with no gene match: 11. Germline V lookup: CDR1 MNHEY, CDR2 SMNVEV (reference sequence). The CDR3 runs 15 residues. Overall study results and limits: Repertoire collection took place solely once the T cell response had peaked. Researchers report vaccine-associated CD4 TCRs spanning spike, with dominance at 160-218 and 743-854.

The repertoire was sequenced with immunoSEQ multiplex PCR; TCRdb's copy has only in-frame clones and lacks some. The sample contains over 110,000 clones, roughly 90% of which appear only once. On this clone: The antigen is unknown.

The sequences come from peripheral blood, collected on day 0 of AZD1222 vaccination. This TCR derives from an adult in good health. V is TRBV27 and J is TRBJ2-5; 10 bases map to TRBD2. CDR3 nucleotides: TGTGCCAGCAGTAAATCTAGCGGGAGAATGGATACCCAGTACTTC. Translation: CASSKSSGRMDTQYF.